This passage covers 18 T cell receptor beta chains from one sample sequenced in a study of blood T cell repertoires in COVID-19 (dated by TCRdb to about 2020). The library was prepared using the immunoSEQ multiplex PCR assay. The table comes from immuneACCESS by way of TCRdb, which keeps in-frame sequences with V and J called. Part of the clones is missing from these tables; in studies checked, under half for an unresolved V gene and the rest for unknown reasons. Here the sample has approximately 79,000 clones; 80% occur a single time. The top ten constitute 13% of the sample. Material: peripheral blood. These receptor sequences come from a man aged 45-65 years with COVID-19, enrolled during active disease.

The chain is built from TRBV27 and TRBJ2-2; D ambiguous. V lost 3 bases and J 4 bases, leaving 12 bases between the germline ends. Germline V CDR1 and CDR2: MNHEY, SMNVEV (reference sequence). The CDR3 sequence is 15 residues long. Written as DNA, the CDR3 is TGTGCCAGCAGTTTCTGGCAGGTCGGCACCGGGGAGCTGTTTTTT. It specifies CASSFWQVGTGELFF.

V usage is TRBV7-2 and J usage is TRBJ2-7; 13 bases match TRBD2. V shed 5 bases, J shed 5 bases, and the junction held 6 bases outside the gene matches. The CDR3 runs 15 residues. Germline assignment: CDR1 SGHTA and CDR2 FQGNSA. CDR3 coding DNA: TGTGCCAGCAGCCCCCGGACTAGCGGGAGCCACGAGCAGTACTTC. Its translation: CASSPRTSGSHEQYF.

V gene TRBV14 combines with J gene TRBJ1-1, with D possibly matching TRBD1 (5 bases). This CDR3 contains 15 residues. V lost 2 bases, J lost 5 bases, and 15 bases lay in between. Germline loops: CDR1 SGHDN, CDR2 FVKESK. CDR3 in DNA: TGTGCCAGCAGCCAACGAACGGGGGGACGGACTGAAGCTTTCTTT. Translation: CASSQRTGGRTEAFF.

The CDR3 spells CASSGTSGSMPLTDTQYF. DNA for the CDR3: TGTGCCAGCAGTGGGACTAGCGGGAGCATGCCCTTGACAGATACGCAGTATTTT. The chain uses TRBV6-1 and TRBJ2-3; TRBD2 matches at 13 bases. CDR1 and CDR2 (germline): MNHNS, SASEGT. V lost 4 bases, J lost 3 bases, and 10 bases stayed unmatched. There are 18 residues in the CDR3.

A single count supports this clone. V usage is TRBV24-1 and J usage is TRBJ2-1, with 7 bases aligning to TRBD2. Germline V gene lookup returns CDR1 KGHDR and CDR2 SFDVKD. Trimming took 1 base from V and 2 from J; bases not matched to a gene: 7. The CDR3 runs 17 residues. CDR3 protein: CATSDFVQAGAYNEQFF. In nucleotides, the CDR3 is TGTGCCACCAGTGATTTTGTCCAGGCGGGGGCCTACAATGAGCAGTTCTTC.

This clone appeared once. This chain uses TRBV4-2 with TRBJ1-5; 12 bases line up with TRBD1. Germline assignment: CDR1 LGHNA and CDR2 YNFKEQ. The length of the CDR3 is 14 residues. V dropped 6 bases and J dropped 5; count of bases not matched to a gene: 2. The CDR3 loop reads CASSRDRGHQPQHF. The CDR3 bases are TGTGCCAGCAGTCGGGACAGGGGGCATCAGCCCCAGCATTTT.

This clone was observed a few times. This rearrangement joins TRBV7-2 to TRBJ2-3; 12 nucleotides align to TRBD2. Losses at the gene ends were 4 bases for V and 10 bases for J; bases not matched to a gene: 18. The CDR3 runs to 18 residues. Germline CDR1 reads SGHTA; CDR2 reads FQGNSA. This chain's CDR3 is CASSSRLAGAPPDEAQYF. DNA for the CDR3: TGTGCCAGCAGCTCGAGACTAGCGGGAGCCCCTCCTGACGAGGCGCAGTATTTT.

This clone was seen a few times. V usage is TRBV6-5 and J usage is TRBJ1-2; the match to TRBD1 covers 7 bases. Germline-derived CDR1 and CDR2 are MNHEY and SVGAGI. With 7 bases clipped from V and 2 bases from J, the junction kept 1 base outside the gene matches. This CDR3 has 12 residues. In DNA form, the CDR3 reads TGTGCCAGCACGACAGGGAACTATGGCTACACCTTC. The encoded protein is CASTTGNYGYTF.

V and J are TRBV28 and TRBJ1-2; D is unresolved. Germline CDR1 MDHEN, CDR2 SYDVKM. With 7 bases removed from V and 8 bases from J, the gap between germline ends came to 11 bases. This CDR3 spans 11 amino acids. CDR3 coding DNA: TGTGCCAGCACGGCAGGCTACGGCTACACCTTC. This gives the protein CASTAGYGYTF.

This sequence joins TRBV27 and TRBJ1-4, with D perhaps TRBD1 (5 bases). The CDR3 covers 16 residues. From germline, CDR1 is MNHEY and CDR2 SMNVEV (reference sequence). V was shortened by 7 bases and J by 2 bases, with 17 bases between the two germline ends. CDR3: CASTRRPGSTNEKLFF. The CDR3 DNA follows: TGTGCCAGCACCCGACGTCCAGGGTCGACTAATGAAAAACTGTTTTTT.

This clone occurred once. The J gene is TRBJ2-6, the V gene TRBV19; D remains unclear. Trimming removed 8 bases at V and 0 bases at J, with 5 bases between. This CDR3 spans 13 amino acids. CDR1 is LNHDA and CDR2 is SQIVND in the germline V gene (reference sequence). The CDR3 sequence: CASQFSGANVLTF. In DNA form, the CDR3 reads TGTGCCAGTCAGTTCTCTGGGGCCAACGTCCTGACTTTC.

The chain uses TRBV5-4 and TRBJ1-4; 7 nucleotides agree with TRBD1. The ends lost 7 bases at V and 7 bases at J; junction bases unmatched: 13. Per the germline V gene, CDR1 is SGHNT and CDR2 is YYREEE (reference sequence). This CDR3 is built from 15 residues. Written as DNA, the CDR3 is TGTGCCAGCGGACCGTCACAGGGGAAGCGTGAAAAACTGTTTTTT. Translation: CASGPSQGKREKLFF.

This sequence joins TRBV9 and TRBJ2-1; 8 bases agree with TRBD1. The length of the CDR3 is 17 residues. V trimming: 4 bases; J trimming: 3 bases; junction bases outside the gene matches: 12. The germline V gene encodes CDR1 SGDLS and CDR2 YYNGEE. The CDR3 nucleotides read TGTGCCAGCAGCCCCCATGGACAGGGCGGCCGCTACAATGAGCAGTTCTTC. Encoded protein: CASSPHGQGGRYNEQFF.

The chain is built from TRBV30 and TRBJ1-3; 7 bases are a match to TRBD1. Unmatched junction bases numbered 8, after V lost 1 base and J lost 2 bases. The CDR3 covers 16 residues. Per the germline V gene, CDR1 is GTSNPN and CDR2 is SVGIG (reference sequence). The CDR3 nucleotides read TGTGCCTGGAGTGGAGACAGGGTAGGGACTGGAAACACCATATATTTT. This sequence encodes CAWSGDRVGTGNTIYF.

The chain couples TRBV18 to TRBJ2-3; 8 nucleotides match TRBD1. There are 16 residues in the CDR3. The germline V gene encodes CDR1 KGHSH and CDR2 LQKENI. V gave up 2 bases and J gave up 2 bases; unmatched junction bases: 6. The CDR3 sequence: CASSPRTGWDTDTQYF. For the CDR3, the DNA is TGTGCCAGCTCACCAAGGACAGGGTGGGACACAGATACGCAGTATTTT.

The genes are TRBV5-5 and TRBJ2-4; TRBD2 is a possible D gene (6 bases). From germline, CDR1 is SGHKS and CDR2 YYEKEE (reference sequence). CDR3 size: 15 residues. Trimming shortened V by 4 bases and J by 3 bases, and 14 bases separated the two germline ends. This chain's CDR3 is CASSLGTVVKNIQYF. CDR3 sequence (DNA): TGTGCCAGCAGCCTTGGGACTGTTGTCAAAAACATTCAGTACTTC.

The chain has TRBV19 and TRBJ1-1; possible D gene TRBD1, 6 bases. This CDR3 comprises 15 residues. Germline V gives CDR1 LNHDA, CDR2 SQIVND (reference sequence). The V gene lost 0 bases and the J gene lost 6 bases, with 14 bases spanning the gap. CDR3 DNA: TGTGCCAGTAGTATAGACGGGACACGAAATGCTGAAGCTTTCTTT. Translation: CASSIDGTRNAEAFF.

This chain uses TRBV30 with TRBJ2-5; D gene unclear. The germline gives CDR1 GTSNPN, CDR2 SVGIG (reference sequence). Trimming removed 3 bases from V and 5 bases from J, with 7 bases in between. The CDR3 has 11 residues. The CDR3 DNA sequence: TGTGCCTGGAGCCGGCGGGAGACCCAGTACTTC. Amino acid sequence: CAWSRRETQYF.